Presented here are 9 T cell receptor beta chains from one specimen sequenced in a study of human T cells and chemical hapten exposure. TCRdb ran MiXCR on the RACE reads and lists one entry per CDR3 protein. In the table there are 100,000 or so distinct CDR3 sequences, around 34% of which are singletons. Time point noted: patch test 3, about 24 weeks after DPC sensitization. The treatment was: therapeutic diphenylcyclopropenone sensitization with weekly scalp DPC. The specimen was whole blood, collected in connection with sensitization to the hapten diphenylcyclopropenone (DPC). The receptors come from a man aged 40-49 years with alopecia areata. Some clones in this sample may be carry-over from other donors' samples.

The CDR3 DNA is TGTGCCAGCAGCAGAGGGGACTCAGATACGCAGTATTTT. Its translation is CASSRGDSDTQYF. J is TRBJ2-3 and V is TRBV9; TRBD2 might be the D (6 bases). The V gene lost 4 bases and the J gene lost 4 bases, with 10 bases spanning the gap. Germline V lookup: CDR1 SGDLS, CDR2 YYNGEE. This CDR3 has 13 residues.

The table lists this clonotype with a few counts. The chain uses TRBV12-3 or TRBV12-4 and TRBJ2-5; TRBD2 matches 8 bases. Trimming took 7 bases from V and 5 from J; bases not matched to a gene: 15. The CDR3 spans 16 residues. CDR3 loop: CASTQGLAHRGETQYF. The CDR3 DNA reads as TGTGCCAGCACTCAAGGACTAGCTCATAGAGGGGAGACCCAGTACTTC.

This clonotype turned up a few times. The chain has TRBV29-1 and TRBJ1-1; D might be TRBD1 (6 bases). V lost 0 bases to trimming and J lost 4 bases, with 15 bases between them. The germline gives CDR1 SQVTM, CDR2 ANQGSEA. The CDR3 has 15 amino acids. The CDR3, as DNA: TGCAGCGTTGAAGATATGACAGGAGCGGGCACTGAAGCTTTCTTT. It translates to CSVEDMTGAGTEAFF.

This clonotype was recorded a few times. The DNA for the CDR3 is TGTGCCAGCAGGAGGGGTGGAGATACGCAGTATTTT. Encoded protein: CASRRGGDTQYF. V and J are TRBV2 and TRBJ2-3, with D perhaps given as TRBD1 or TRBD2 (5 bases each). Looked up from germline, CDR1 is SNHLY and CDR2 is FYNNEI. Trimming shortened V by 6 bases and J by 5 bases, and 9 bases separated the two germline ends. The CDR3 has 12 residues.

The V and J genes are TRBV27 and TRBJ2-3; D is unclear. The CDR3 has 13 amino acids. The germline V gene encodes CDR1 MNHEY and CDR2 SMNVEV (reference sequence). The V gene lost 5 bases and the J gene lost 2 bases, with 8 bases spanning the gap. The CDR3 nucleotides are TGTGCCAGCAGTGTTGGTTTCACAGATACGCAGTATTTT. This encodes CASSVGFTDTQYF.

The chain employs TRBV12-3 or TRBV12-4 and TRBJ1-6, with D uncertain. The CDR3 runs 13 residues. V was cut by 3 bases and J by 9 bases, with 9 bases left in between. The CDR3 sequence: CASSLRAVSPLHF. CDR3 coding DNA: TGTGCCAGCAGTTTGAGGGCTGTTTCACCCCTCCACTTT.

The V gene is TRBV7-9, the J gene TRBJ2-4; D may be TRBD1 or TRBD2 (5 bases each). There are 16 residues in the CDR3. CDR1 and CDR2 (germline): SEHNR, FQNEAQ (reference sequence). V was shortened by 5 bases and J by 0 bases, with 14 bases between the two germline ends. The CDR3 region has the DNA TGTGCCAGCAGCCCAGGGACGTCGCTAGCCAAAAACATTCAGTACTTC. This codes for CASSPGTSLAKNIQYF.

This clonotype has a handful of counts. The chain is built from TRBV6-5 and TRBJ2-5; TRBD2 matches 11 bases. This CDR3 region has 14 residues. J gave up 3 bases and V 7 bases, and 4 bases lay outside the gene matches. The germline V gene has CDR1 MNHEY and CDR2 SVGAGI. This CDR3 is CASTPLAGEETQYF. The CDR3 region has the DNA TGTGCCAGCACCCCACTAGCGGGAGAAGAGACCCAGTACTTC.

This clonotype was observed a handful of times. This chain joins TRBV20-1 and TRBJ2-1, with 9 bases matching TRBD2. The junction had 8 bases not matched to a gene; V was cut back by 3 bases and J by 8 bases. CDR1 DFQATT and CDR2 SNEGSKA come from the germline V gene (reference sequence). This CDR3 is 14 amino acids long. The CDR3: CSARPSGIIYEQFF. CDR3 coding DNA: TGCAGTGCTAGGCCTAGCGGGATAATCTATGAGCAGTTCTTC.